The 21 T cell receptor beta chains below were found in one sample sequenced in a study of tumor and adjacent non-tumor tissue in lung cancer. TCRbeta libraries were built with three rounds of nested PCR, modified from ARM-PCR. TCRdb reprocessed the multiplex PCR reads with MiXCR, giving one entry per CDR3 protein. The table has 85,000 or so distinct CDR3 sequences, around 82% seen once; the top ten hold 20% to 25%. No cell sorting was done before RNA was extracted from the tissue. The normal lung tissue was taken more than 3 cm from the tumor edge. The source material was distant non-tumor lung tissue. Receptors were obtained from a woman aged 45-59 years with non-small cell lung cancer.

J is TRBJ2-3 and V is TRBV12-3 or TRBV12-4; 7 bases are a match to TRBD2. V lost 4 bases, J lost 4 bases, and 17 bases stayed unmatched. The CDR3 runs 18 residues. The CDR3 DNA reads as TGTGCCAGCAGTTCGAGAGATATGGCCCAGCGGGGCGCAGATACGCAGTATTTT. Its translation: CASSSRDMAQRGADTQYF.

Points on this clonotype: The junction does not match germline at one end; this may be a read error. This chain links TRBV5-8 with TRBJ2-5; 8 bases map to TRBD1. Looked up from germline, CDR1 is SGHTS and CDR2 is YDEGEE. This CDR3 is 14 amino acids long. CDR3 loop: CASSSAQGGETQYF. CDR3 nucleotide sequence: TGTGCTAGCAGCTCCGCACAGGGGGGTGAGACCCAGTACTTC.

Turning to this clonotype: Sequence at one end of the junction differs from germline and may be a read error. The chain is built from TRBV12-3 or TRBV12-4 and TRBJ2-1, with D perhaps TRBD1 or TRBD2 (5 bases each). CDR3 length equals 15 residues. CDR3 bases: TGTGCCAGCATTTCCCCGGGACGGGGATCTAACGAGCAGTTGTTC. Amino acids: CASISPGRGSNEQLF.

Regarding this clonotype: The junction shows a germline mismatch at one end, possibly a read error. The chain has TRBV10-3 and TRBJ2-2, with 7 bases lining up with TRBD2. Germline lookup yields CDR1 ENHRY and CDR2 SYGVKD. The CDR3 spans 16 residues. The CDR3 coding sequence is TGTGCCATCAGAATGTCTAGCGGTCTCGGAACCGGGGAGCTGTTTTTC. Amino acid sequence: CAIRMSSGLGTGELFF.

This clonotype counts as medium-sized. J is TRBJ1-4 and V is TRBV6-1; no clear D. CDR3 size: 12 residues. The V end lost 3 bases, the J end lost 8 bases, and 7 bases lay between the germline ends. Germline-derived CDR1 and CDR2 are MNHNS and SASEGT. The CDR3 reads CASSEIPEKLFF. The CDR3 DNA follows: TGTGCCAGCAGTGAGATTCCCGAAAAACTGTTTTTT.

Concerning this clonotype itself: Since the CDR3 does not end with the conserved phenylalanine or tryptophan, this likely comes from a read error. The genes are TRBV4-2 and TRBJ1-1, with 7 bases fitting TRBD1. The V gene's germline CDR1 is LGHNA and CDR2 YNFKEQ. The CDR3 is made up of 16 amino acids. The CDR3 is CASSPRDSPLNSEAFL. As DNA, the CDR3 is TGTGCCAGCAGCCCTCGGGACAGCCCTTTGAACAGTGAAGCTTTCTTA.

This sequence joins TRBV12-3 or TRBV12-4 and TRBJ2-7; D possibly corresponds to TRBD2 (6 bases). V dropped 6 bases and J dropped 13 bases, with 19 bases sitting between them. This CDR3 is built from 12 residues. This chain's CDR3 is CASSKRENDHYF. The CDR3 DNA follows: TGTGCCAGCAGCAAACGGGAGAACGATCACTACTTC.

This clonotype is medium-sized. This chain joins TRBV11-1 and TRBJ1-1; maybe TRBD1 (6 bases). This CDR3 has 15 residues. Germline CDR1 reads SGHAT; CDR2 reads FQDESV (reference sequence). Trimming took off 6 bases at V and 1 base at J, with 15 bases between the two ends. DNA of the CDR3: TGTGCCAGCAGTCCCCGGGGGACACCGAACACTGAAGCTTTCTTT. It translates to CASSPRGTPNTEAFF.

Regarding this clonotype: Compared with germline, one end of the junction differs, possibly owing to a read error. The chain recombines TRBV20-1 with TRBJ2-1, with 9 bases lining up with TRBD2. This CDR3 has 15 amino acids. Germline CDR1 DFQATT, CDR2 SNEGSKA (reference sequence). For the CDR3, the DNA is TGCAGTGTTAGATCGATAGCGGGAGTACGCAATGAACAGTTCTTC. Its protein is CSVRSIAGVRNEQFF.

As for this clonotype: A read error may produce the germline difference seen at one junction end. V and J are TRBV6-5 and TRBJ2-7, with TRBD1 identical over 8 bases. Germline CDR1 and CDR2: MNHEY and SVGAGI. This CDR3 has 15 residues. CDR3 DNA sequence: TGTGCCAGCAGTTCCGGGACAGGTGGAACCTACGAGCGGTATTTC. This gives the protein CASSSGTGGTYERYF.

Turning to this clonotype: The CDR3 end shows no conserved phenylalanine or tryptophan, and so a read error is likely. J is TRBJ1-1 and V is TRBV6-2 or TRBV6-3, with D tentatively TRBD1 (6 bases). Germline V gene sequence: CDR1 MNHEY, CDR2 SVGEGT. V shed 2 bases and J shed 11 bases, with 18 bases lying between them. CDR3 length: 14 residues. CDR3 in DNA: TGTGCCAGCAGTTACCTCGTCAGGGGAGCGATGGCTTTCCTT. It translates to CASSYLVRGAMAFL.

The chain has TRBV12-5 and TRBJ2-7; TRBD1 matches at 9 bases. V was clipped by 6 bases and J by 1 base; unmatched bases: 7. Germline V gene data show CDR1 as LGHNT and CDR2 as FRNRAP. The CDR3 sequence is 15 residues long. The CDR3 reads CASGPRTGESYEQYF. The CDR3 bases are TGTGCTAGTGGACCCAGGACAGGGGAATCCTACGAGCAGTACTTC.

This clonotype was observed at least ten times. V and J are TRBV6-2 or TRBV6-3 and TRBJ2-1; 7 nucleotides align to TRBD2. V was clipped by 0 bases and J by 8 bases; unmatched bases: 7. CDR1 is MNHEY, CDR2 SVGEGT, per germline. This CDR3 is 15 amino acids long. The CDR3 here is CASSYSVSGGYEQFF. The CDR3 DNA is TGTGCCAGCAGTTACTCAGTGTCGGGAGGCTATGAGCAGTTCTTC.

Note on this clonotype: At one boundary the junction diverges from the germline segment, which might be a read error. The CDR3 DNA follows: TGTGTCGCTATAGGATGCTCTGAGGCCAACGTCCTGACTTTC. This encodes CVAIGCSEANVLTF. The chain recombines TRBV11-3 with TRBJ2-6; D is unclear. The CDR3 runs 14 residues. CDR1 is SGHNT and CDR2 is YENEEA in the germline V gene. The variable domain in full, completed from reference TRBV11-3 and TRBJ2-6, reads EAGVVQSPRYKIIEKKQPVAFWCNPISGHNTLYWYLQNLGQGPELLIRYENEEAVDDSQLPKDRFSAERLKGVDSTLKIQPAELGDSAVYLCVAIGCSEANVLTFGAGSRLTVL.

This clonotype showed up many times. A much larger clone is a single base away; this may be a read error. The rearrangement uses TRBV12-3 or TRBV12-4 and TRBJ2-1; the match to TRBD1 covers 9 bases. This CDR3 spans 15 amino acids. The J segment lost 3 bases and the V segment lost 4 bases, leaving 4 bases of the junction unmatched. The CDR3 is CASSSATGGYNEQFF. CDR3 DNA: TGTGCCAGCAGTTCAGCGACAGGGGGCTACAATGAGCAGTTCTTC.

This chain connects TRBV5-1 to TRBJ2-3; 8 bases match TRBD2. J gave up 4 bases and V 7 bases, and 11 bases lay outside the gene matches. Germline-derived CDR1 and CDR2 are SGHRS and YFSETQ. This CDR3 is built from 15 residues. The CDR3 bases are TGCGCCAGCGTCCTCGGGAGCGGGAGCGCAGATACGCAGTATTTT. Protein sequence: CASVLGSGSADTQYF. Looking up the rest from reference TRBV5-1 and TRBJ2-3 gives the full variable domain: KAGVTQTPRYLIKTRGQQVTLSCSPISGHRSVSWYQQTPGQGLQFLFEYFSETQRNKGNFPGRFSGRQFSNSRSEMNVSTLELGDSALYLCASVLGSGSADTQYFGPGTRLTVL.

In regard to this clonotype: Lacking the conserved final phenylalanine or tryptophan, this CDR3 likely reflects a read error. The DNA is left out, because the CDR3 cannot be placed on it with certainty; the CDR3 is given as TCRdb lists it. The CDR3 loop is CGSSQAGYTYNEHFS. The genes are TRBV6-1 and TRBJ2-1; the listed D gene, TRBD1, was not tested against the DNA. CDR1 is MNHNS, CDR2 SASEGT, per germline. Inclusive of both ends, the CDR3 amounts to 15 amino acids.

Concerning this clonotype: A read error is possible here, since a much larger clone lies one base away. The CDR3 here is CANGRGSQETQYF. CDR3 nucleotide sequence: TGTGCCAACGGCCGGGGATCTCAAGAGACCCAGTACTTC. The rearrangement uses TRBV28 and TRBJ2-5, with D perhaps TRBD2 (5 bases). The V gene's germline CDR1 is MDHEN and CDR2 SYDVKM. With 10 bases removed from V and 2 bases from J, the gap between germline ends came to 14 bases. This CDR3 has 13 residues.

This clonotype has just one count. This may be a read error, as it is one base from a much larger clone. The chain employs TRBV19 and TRBJ2-2; TRBD1 matches at 8 bases. The CDR3 is made up of 14 amino acids. CDR1 is LNHDA and CDR2 is SQIVND in the germline V gene (reference sequence). Unmatched junction bases numbered 7, after V lost 4 bases and J lost 9 bases. CDR3 loop: CASSNRGKIWELFF. For the CDR3, the DNA is TGTGCCAGTAGTAACAGGGGGAAAATCTGGGAGCTGTTTTTT.

This chain links TRBV12-3 or TRBV12-4 with TRBJ2-5; no reliable D call. V shed 6 bases and J shed 2 bases, with 7 bases lying between them. The CDR3 consists of 12 residues. The CDR3, as DNA: TGTGCCAGCAGGAGCAATCAAGAGACCCAGTACTTC. Encoded protein: CASRSNQETQYF.

A remark on this clonotype: At one end, the junction sequence differs from germline, possibly due to a read error. The rearrangement joins TRBV6-5 to TRBJ2-7; 9 positions agree with TRBD1. The germline V gene has CDR1 MNHEY and CDR2 SVGAGI. CDR3 length: 16 residues. The DNA for the CDR3 is TGTGCCAGCAGACACATTAGGACAGGGGATTTCTACGAGCAATACTTC. Encoded protein: CASRHIRTGDFYEQYF.